One sample yielded the 5 T cell receptor beta chains listed below, sequenced in a study of T cell responses to AZD1222 COVID-19 vaccine. The table came from immunoSEQ multiplex PCR; TCRdb's copy has only in-frame clones and leaves some out. The table includes about 140,000 clones, under 95% detected once. The input for sequencing was peripheral blood, taken on day 0 of AZD1222 vaccination. These receptor sequences come from an adult in good health.

This chain uses TRBV6-6 with TRBJ2-7; unclear D gene. Deletions cut 0 bases from V and 1 base from J, with 13 bases between. The CDR3 runs to 16 residues. The germline gives CDR1 MNHNY, CDR2 SVGAGI (reference sequence). The CDR3: CASSYSSSRESYEQYF. The CDR3 coding sequence is TGTGCCAGCAGTTACTCGAGTTCTAGGGAATCCTACGAGCAGTACTTC.

On this clone: Other DNA sequences in this sample translate to the same CDR3. This chain links TRBV5-1 with TRBJ1-4, with 9 bases that match TRBD1. The CDR3 spans 15 residues. The germline V gene has CDR1 SGHRS and CDR2 YFSETQ. After removal of 2 bases from V and 8 bases from J, the junction contained 7 bases not matched to a gene. CDR3 protein: CASSFTGGAEEKLFF. CDR3 in DNA: TGCGCCAGCAGCTTCACAGGGGGCGCGGAGGAAAAACTGTTTTTT. The entire variable domain, with the rest obtained from reference TRBV5-1 and TRBJ1-4, is as follows: KAGVTQTPRYLIKTRGQQVTLSCSPISGHRSVSWYQQTPGQGLQFLFEYFSETQRNKGNFPGRFSGRQFSNSRSEMNVSTLELGDSALYLCASSFTGGAEEKLFFGSGTQLSVL.

The chain has TRBV5-1 and TRBJ1-5; D call uncertain. CDR1 SGHRS and CDR2 YFSETQ come from the germline V gene. This CDR3 comprises 14 residues. V lost 4 bases, J lost 4 bases, and 12 bases lay in between. DNA of the CDR3: TGCGCCAGCAGCACCGGACCGGAAAATCAGCCCCAGCATTTT. Translated: CASSTGPENQPQHF.

The V call is TRBV4-1, the J call TRBJ1-5; 7 bases map to TRBD1. CDR1 and CDR2 from the germline V gene are MGHRA and YSYEKL. The CDR3 consists of 15 residues. The J segment lost 3 bases and the V segment lost 4 bases, leaving 6 bases of the junction unmatched. The CDR3 spells CASSLDRVNNQPQHF. CDR3 nucleotides: TGCGCCAGCAGCCTAGACAGGGTAAACAATCAGCCCCAGCATTTT.

The chain is built from TRBV4-1 and TRBJ1-4, with a possible D match to TRBD1 (6 bases). V lost 1 base and J 0 bases, leaving 12 bases between the germline ends. CDR1 is MGHRA, CDR2 YSYEKL, per germline. The CDR3 is 17 residues long. CDR3 nucleotides: TGCGCCAGCAGCCAAGTAGGGGGAGTTACAACTAATGAAAAACTGTTTTTT. Amino acids: CASSQVGGVTTNEKLFF.